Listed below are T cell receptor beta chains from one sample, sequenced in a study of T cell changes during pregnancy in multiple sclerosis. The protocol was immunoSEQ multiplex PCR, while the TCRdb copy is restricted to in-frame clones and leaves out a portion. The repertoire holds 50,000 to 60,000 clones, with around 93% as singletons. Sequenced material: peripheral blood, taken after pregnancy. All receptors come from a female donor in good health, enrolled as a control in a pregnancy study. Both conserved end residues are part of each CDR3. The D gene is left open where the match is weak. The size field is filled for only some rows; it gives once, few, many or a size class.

TGTGCCAGCAGTTTATCGAAGAGGACAGGGGGTTCTGGGGAGCTGTTTTTT | CASSLSKRTGGSGELFF | TRBJ2-2 | TRBD1 | - | TRBV27
TGTGCCAGCAGCCCTCCGGGACTCACGAACACCGGGGAGCTGTTTTTT | CASSPPGLTNTGELFF | TRBJ2-2 | - | - | TRBV9
TGTGCCGCGAATACTAGCGGGAGGAAGGGTCTGGATGAGCAGTTCTTC | CAANTSGRKGLDEQFF | TRBJ2-1 | TRBD2 | - | TRBV28
TGTGCCAGCAACCCTACAGGGAGCAATCAGCCCCAGCATTTT | CASNPTGSNQPQHF | TRBJ1-5 | - | - | TRBV6-1
TGTGCCAGCAGCCTCTTTAGCGGCCCTACAGATACGCAGTATTTT | CASSLFSGPTDTQYF | TRBJ2-3 | - | - | TRBV9
TGTGCCAGCAGCAAAGGGACAGGGAACACTGAAGCTTTCTTT | CASSKGTGNTEAFF | TRBJ1-1 | - | - | TRBV21-1
TGCAGTGCTAGGAGGCGCAATGAGCAGTTCTTC | CSARRRNEQFF | TRBJ2-1 | - | - | TRBV20-1
TGTGCCAGCAGCTCACAGGTTCTCTATGGCTACACCTTC | CASSSQVLYGYTF | TRBJ1-2 | - | once | TRBV7-9
TGCGCCAGCAGCCCGGGGACTAGCGATAATGAGCAGTTCTTC | CASSPGTSDNEQFF | TRBJ2-1 | TRBD2 | - | TRBV5-1
TGCGCCAGCAGCTCAGGGTCGTCCTATGGCTACACCTTC | CASSSGSSYGYTF | TRBJ1-2 | - | once | TRBV5-1
TGTGCCAGCAGCTTAGACAGGGCTAATACGCAGTATTTT | CASSLDRANTQYF | TRBJ2-3 | - | - | TRBV11-2
TGTGCCAGCAGCTTGGCGGCGAGGGAAGCTTTCTTT | CASSLAAREAFF | TRBJ1-1 | - | - | TRBV5-5
TGTGCCAGCAGCTTCCATGAGCTGTTTTTT | CASSFHELFF | TRBJ2-2 | - | once | TRBV7-9
TGTGCCAGCAGACCCGGGACATTGAAGCGGGAAAAACTGTTTTTT | CASRPGTLKREKLFF | TRBJ1-4 | - | - | TRBV2
TGTGCCAGCAGCTTAAGGGGCGTTCAGGGCACCGGGGAGCTGTTTTTT | CASSLRGVQGTGELFF | TRBJ2-2 | - | - | TRBV7-6
TGTGCCATCAGTGAGTCGAGCCGGGACACCTGGAGCTCCTACAATGAGCAGTTCTTC | CAISESSRDTWSSYNEQFF | TRBJ2-1 | - | - | TRBV10-3
TGTGCCAGCAGTGTCGGGTTACTTGAGAATGGCTACACCTTC | CASSVGLLENGYTF | TRBJ1-2 | - | - | TRBV2
TGTGCCAGATTGGGGCGAGGGACTAGCTCCTACAATGAGCAGTTCTTC | CARLGRGTSSYNEQFF | TRBJ2-1 | TRBD2 | once | TRBV5-3
TGTGCCAGCAGTTGGGACTCTATGAACACTGAAGCTTTCTTT | CASSWDSMNTEAFF | TRBJ1-1 | - | once | TRBV13
TGTGCCAGCAGCTCTCAGGGGGCTGGGGCCAACGTCCTGACTTTC | CASSSQGAGANVLTF | TRBJ2-6 | TRBD1 | - | TRBV5-4
TGTGCCATCAGTTACACCACAGGCGATGAGCAGTTCTTC | CAISYTTGDEQFF | TRBJ2-1 | - | - | TRBV10-3
TGTGCCAGCAGCTCTTCACTACAGGGACGCAATCAGCCCCAGCATTTT | CASSSSLQGRNQPQHF | TRBJ1-5 | - | - | TRBV13
TGCAGTGCAATTCTAGCGGGGGAGCAGTTCTTC | CSAILAGEQFF | TRBJ2-1 | TRBD2 | - | TRBV20-1